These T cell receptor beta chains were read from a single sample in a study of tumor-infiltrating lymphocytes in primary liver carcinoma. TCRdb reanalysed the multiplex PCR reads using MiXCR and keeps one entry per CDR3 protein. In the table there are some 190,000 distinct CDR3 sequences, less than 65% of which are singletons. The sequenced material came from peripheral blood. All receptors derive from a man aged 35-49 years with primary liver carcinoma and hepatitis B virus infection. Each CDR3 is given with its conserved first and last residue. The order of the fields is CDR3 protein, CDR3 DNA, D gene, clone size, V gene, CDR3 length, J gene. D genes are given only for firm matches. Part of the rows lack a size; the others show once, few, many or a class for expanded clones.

cdr3_aa: CASSLARGRLMSTEAFF
cdr3_nt: TGTGCCAGCAGCTTAGCCAGGGGCCGCCTTATGAGCACCGAAGCTTTCTTT
d_call: .
clone_size: .
v_call: TRBV11-2
cdr3_length: 17
j_call: TRBJ1-1

cdr3_aa: CSVVWARSANEKVFF
cdr3_nt: TGCAGCGTTGTCTGGGCCCGGTCGGCTAATGAAAAAGTGTTTTTC
d_call: .
clone_size: .
v_call: TRBV29-1
cdr3_length: 15
j_call: TRBJ1-4

cdr3_aa: CASKTGAGTQYF
cdr3_nt: TGTGCCAGCAAGACAGGGGCGGGGACGCAGTATTTT
d_call: TRBD1
clone_size: .
v_call: TRBV2
cdr3_length: 12
j_call: TRBJ2-3

cdr3_aa: CASSRDIKGEQYF
cdr3_nt: TGTGCCAGCAGCCGGGACATCAAAGGCGAGCAATACTTC
d_call: .
clone_size: .
v_call: TRBV11-2
cdr3_length: 13
j_call: TRBJ2-7

cdr3_aa: CASSRLVGIDHRQYF
cdr3_nt: TGCGCCAGCAGCAGACTAGTGGGAATTGATCATAGGCAGTATTTT
d_call: .
clone_size: .
v_call: TRBV11-2
cdr3_length: 15
j_call: TRBJ2-3

cdr3_aa: CSVKSSYNSPLHF
cdr3_nt: TGCAGCGTTAAGAGCTCCTATAATTCACCCCTCCACTTT
d_call: .
clone_size: .
v_call: TRBV29-1
cdr3_length: 13
j_call: TRBJ1-6

cdr3_aa: CSIEDSLTGSSGANVLTF
cdr3_nt: TGCAGCATTGAAGACTCGTTAACAGGGTCCTCCGGGGCCAACGTCCTGACTTTC
d_call: .
clone_size: once
v_call: TRBV29-1
cdr3_length: 18
j_call: TRBJ2-6

cdr3_aa: CAWSPWDNEQFF
cdr3_nt: TGTGCCTGGAGTCCTTGGGACAATGAGCAGTTCTTC
d_call: .
clone_size: .
v_call: TRBV30
cdr3_length: 12
j_call: TRBJ2-1

cdr3_aa: CSARRGTGELFF
cdr3_nt: TGCAGCGCCAGAAGGGGCACCGGGGAGCTGTTTTTT
d_call: .
clone_size: few
v_call: TRBV29-1
cdr3_length: 12
j_call: TRBJ2-2

cdr3_aa: CASSQPQETQYF
cdr3_nt: TGTGCCAGCAGCCAACCACAAGAGACCCAGTACTTC
d_call: .
clone_size: many
v_call: TRBV4-2
cdr3_length: 12
j_call: TRBJ2-5

cdr3_aa: CASRDGGPEQYF
cdr3_nt: TGTGCCAGCAGGGACGGGGGCCCCGAGCAGTACTTC
d_call: .
clone_size: .
v_call: TRBV6-6
cdr3_length: 12
j_call: TRBJ2-7

cdr3_aa: CASSDGSEDSQPQHF
cdr3_nt: TGTGCCAGCAGCGACGGGTCCGAGGATAGTCAGCCCCAGCATTTT
d_call: .
clone_size: many
v_call: TRBV7-8
cdr3_length: 15
j_call: TRBJ1-5

cdr3_aa: CASSLRNRLSYEQYF
cdr3_nt: TGTGCCAGCAGCTTGAGAAACAGACTCTCCTACGAGCAGTACTTT
d_call: .
clone_size: .
v_call: TRBV11-2
cdr3_length: 15
j_call: TRBJ2-7

cdr3_aa: CASSLESNTEAFF
cdr3_nt: TGTGCCAGCAGCTTGGAGTCGAACACTGAAGCTTTCTTT
d_call: .
clone_size: .
v_call: TRBV5-5
cdr3_length: 13
j_call: TRBJ1-1

cdr3_aa: CASSQDLETDTQYF
cdr3_nt: TGTGCCAGCAGCCAAGATCTGGAAACAGATACGCAGTATTTT
d_call: .
clone_size: few
v_call: TRBV4-2
cdr3_length: 14
j_call: TRBJ2-3

cdr3_aa: CASSSRRGGENYEQYF
cdr3_nt: TGTGCCAGCAGCTCGAGACGGGGAGGGGAGAACTACGAGCAGTACTTC
d_call: TRBD2
clone_size: .
v_call: TRBV11-2
cdr3_length: 16
j_call: TRBJ2-7

cdr3_aa: CASSEPASGPYSTDTQYF
cdr3_nt: TGTGCCAGCAGTGAACCAGCTAGCGGGCCGTATAGCACAGATACGCAGTATTTT
d_call: TRBD2
clone_size: medium-sized
v_call: TRBV6-1
cdr3_length: 18
j_call: TRBJ2-3

cdr3_aa: CASSQNGIPENEQFF
cdr3_nt: TGCGCCAGCAGCCAGAACGGGATTCCCGAAAATGAGCAGTTCTTC
d_call: .
clone_size: once
v_call: TRBV4-1
cdr3_length: 15
j_call: TRBJ2-1

cdr3_aa: CAISLLDGPYEQYF
cdr3_nt: TGTGCTATCAGCTTACTGGATGGGCCCTACGAGCAGTACTTC
d_call: .
clone_size: .
v_call: TRBV10-3
cdr3_length: 14
j_call: TRBJ2-7

cdr3_aa: CASSLAGGRHNEQFF
cdr3_nt: TGTGCCAGCAGCTTAGCTGGCGGGAGGCACAATGAGCAGTTCTTC
d_call: TRBD2
clone_size: many
v_call: TRBV11-2
cdr3_length: 15
j_call: TRBJ2-1

cdr3_aa: CASSDYTETQYF
cdr3_nt: TGTGCCAGCAGTGATTACACGGAGACCCAGTACTTC
d_call: .
clone_size: few
v_call: TRBV6-1
cdr3_length: 12
j_call: TRBJ2-5

cdr3_aa: CASSLGAVTSWSTDTQYF
cdr3_nt: TGTGCCAGCAGCTTAGGAGCCGTGACTAGCTGGAGCACAGATACGCAGTATTTT
d_call: TRBD2
clone_size: .
v_call: TRBV11-2
cdr3_length: 18
j_call: TRBJ2-3

cdr3_aa: CSAEREGADTQYF
cdr3_nt: TGCAGCGCAGAGCGGGAGGGCGCAGATACGCAGTATTTT
d_call: TRBD2
clone_size: .
v_call: TRBV29-1
cdr3_length: 13
j_call: TRBJ2-3

cdr3_aa: CASSLGRAGGADTQYF
cdr3_nt: TGTGCCAGCAGCTTAGGTCGAGCGGGAGGGGCAGATACGCAGTATTTT
d_call: TRBD2
clone_size: many
v_call: TRBV11-2
cdr3_length: 16
j_call: TRBJ2-3

cdr3_aa: CASRAGGLSTGELFF
cdr3_nt: TGTGCCAGCAGAGCAGGGGGCCTTAGCACCGGGGAGCTGTTTTTT
d_call: TRBD1
clone_size: .
v_call: TRBV11-2
cdr3_length: 15
j_call: TRBJ2-2

cdr3_aa: CASSSTGGTGELFF
cdr3_nt: TGTGCCAGCAGTTCGACAGGGGGCACCGGGGAGCTGTTTTTT
d_call: TRBD1
clone_size: many
v_call: TRBV6-5
cdr3_length: 14
j_call: TRBJ2-2

cdr3_aa: CASSFSPGADTQYF
cdr3_nt: TGTGCCAGCAGTTTTTCGCCCGGAGCAGATACGCAGTATTTT
d_call: .
clone_size: .
v_call: TRBV12-3/TRBV12-4
cdr3_length: 14
j_call: TRBJ2-3

cdr3_aa: CASSYLREKFRYNEQFF
cdr3_nt: TGTGCCAGCAGTTACTTGCGGGAGAAGTTTAGGTACAATGAGCAGTTCTTC
d_call: TRBD2
clone_size: .
v_call: TRBV6-2/TRBV6-3
cdr3_length: 17
j_call: TRBJ2-1

cdr3_aa: CDSSRRGGGEAFF
cdr3_nt: TGCGATAGCAGCCGCAGGGGGGGTGGTGAAGCTTTCTTT
d_call: TRBD1
clone_size: .
v_call: TRBV11-2
cdr3_length: 13
j_call: TRBJ1-1

cdr3_aa: CASSLSGISYEQYF
cdr3_nt: TGTGCCAGCAGCTTGTCTGGGATATCCTACGAGCAGTACTTC
d_call: .
clone_size: .
v_call: TRBV5-4
cdr3_length: 14
j_call: TRBJ2-7

cdr3_aa: CASSYSGGLGDIQYF
cdr3_nt: TGTGCCAGCAGTTACTCCGGGGGGCTGGGAGACATTCAGTACTTC
d_call: .
clone_size: few
v_call: TRBV6-5
cdr3_length: 15
j_call: TRBJ2-4

cdr3_aa: CASSPQTGSYDQYF
cdr3_nt: TGTGCGAGCAGCCCTCAGACAGGGTCCTACGATCAGTACTTC
d_call: TRBD1
clone_size: once
v_call: TRBV11-2
cdr3_length: 14
j_call: TRBJ2-7

cdr3_aa: CASSRLGGSGANVLTF
cdr3_nt: TGTGCCAGCAGCCGACTGGGGGGCTCTGGGGCCAACGTCCTGACTTTC
d_call: .
clone_size: once
v_call: TRBV5-4
cdr3_length: 16
j_call: TRBJ2-6

cdr3_aa: CASSLRSGNLNTGELFF
cdr3_nt: TGTGCCAGCAGCTTAAGAAGCGGGAATCTGAACACAGGGGAGCTGTTTTTT
d_call: TRBD2
clone_size: .
v_call: TRBV11-3
cdr3_length: 17
j_call: TRBJ2-2

cdr3_aa: CASSYSAGFSYEQYF
cdr3_nt: TGTGCCAGCAGTTACTCCGCGGGTTTCTCCTACGAGCAGTACTTC
d_call: .
clone_size: .
v_call: TRBV6-5
cdr3_length: 15
j_call: TRBJ2-7

cdr3_aa: CASSQQGAKNIQYF
cdr3_nt: TGTGCCAGCAGTCAACAGGGGGCCAAAAACATTCAGTACTTC
d_call: TRBD1
clone_size: .
v_call: TRBV28
cdr3_length: 14
j_call: TRBJ2-4

cdr3_aa: CASSYTSGSIGGQFF
cdr3_nt: TGTGCCAGCAGTTATACTAGCGGGAGTATCGGTGGGCAGTTCTTC
d_call: TRBD2
clone_size: once
v_call: TRBV6-5
cdr3_length: 15
j_call: TRBJ2-1

cdr3_aa: CASSLAGASGRNEQFF
cdr3_nt: TGTGCCAGCAGCTTGGCCGGGGCTAGCGGGAGAAATGAGCAGTTCTTC
d_call: TRBD2
clone_size: .
v_call: TRBV5-4
cdr3_length: 16
j_call: TRBJ2-1

cdr3_aa: CASSLSRARQPQHF
cdr3_nt: TGTGCCAGCAGTTTATCGCGGGCACGTCAGCCCCAGCATTTT
d_call: .
clone_size: .
v_call: TRBV12-3/TRBV12-4
cdr3_length: 14
j_call: TRBJ1-5

cdr3_aa: CASSLRQTNSPLHF
cdr3_nt: TGTGCCAGCAGTTTAAGACAGACCAATTCACCCCTCCACTTT
d_call: .
clone_size: few
v_call: TRBV12-3/TRBV12-4
cdr3_length: 14
j_call: TRBJ1-6

cdr3_aa: CSVGTSGRDEQFF
cdr3_nt: TGCAGCGTTGGGACTAGCGGGAGAGATGAGCAGTTCTTC
d_call: TRBD2
clone_size: many
v_call: TRBV29-1
cdr3_length: 13
j_call: TRBJ2-1

cdr3_aa: CASRSTSSLKEQYF
cdr3_nt: TGTGCCAGCAGGTCGACTAGCTCCTTGAAGGAGCAGTACTTC
d_call: TRBD2
clone_size: few
v_call: TRBV12-3/TRBV12-4
cdr3_length: 14
j_call: TRBJ2-7

cdr3_aa: CASSFQLGASDEQYF
cdr3_nt: TGTGCCAGCAGTTTCCAGCTAGGCGCGTCAGACGAGCAGTACTTC
d_call: .
clone_size: once
v_call: TRBV28
cdr3_length: 15
j_call: TRBJ2-7

cdr3_aa: CASSYRDIPQETQYF
cdr3_nt: TGCGCCAGCAGCTACCGGGACATACCTCAAGAGACCCAGTACTTC
d_call: .
clone_size: .
v_call: TRBV4-1
cdr3_length: 15
j_call: TRBJ2-5